Listed below are T cell receptor beta chains from one sample, sequenced in a study of T-cell reconstitution after alpha-beta-depleted transplantation in children. TCRdb reanalysed the PCR reads using MiXCR and keeps one entry per CDR3 protein. Among 300,000 to 350,000 distinct CDR3 sequences, around 15% were seen once, and the ten largest hold roughly 40%. The sample was PBMCs, mostly from graft donor cells, taken 360 days after TCRalphabeta/CD19-depleted stem cell transplant. These receptor sequences come from a male patient between 2 and 15 years old who had a stem cell transplant for acute lymphoblastic leukemia, so the T cells may come from the graft donor. Each CDR3 is given with its conserved first and last residue. Fields, in order: V gene, clone size, D gene, J gene, CDR3 protein, CDR3 DNA. The D gene is left open where the match is weak. A row's size may be missing; if present it is once, few, many or a size class.

v_call: TRBV7-9; clone_size: NA; d_call: TRBD1; j_call: TRBJ1-2; cdr3_aa: CASSAGTANYGYTF; cdr3_nt: TGTGCCAGCAGCGCCGGGACAGCCAATTATGGCTACACCTTC
v_call: TRBV29-1; clone_size: many; d_call: NA; j_call: TRBJ2-5; cdr3_aa: CSVEAGGETQYF; cdr3_nt: TGCAGCGTTGAAGCAGGGGGGGAGACCCAGTACTTC
v_call: TRBV5-1; clone_size: many; d_call: NA; j_call: TRBJ2-7; cdr3_aa: CASSLEGDYEQYF; cdr3_nt: TGCGCCAGCAGCTTGGAAGGGGATTACGAGCAGTACTTC
v_call: TRBV29-1; clone_size: NA; d_call: TRBD2; j_call: TRBJ2-1; cdr3_aa: CSVRRREGYNEQFF; cdr3_nt: TGCAGCGTGCGGCGGCGGGAGGGTTACAATGAGCAGTTCTTC
v_call: TRBV6-1; clone_size: few; d_call: NA; j_call: TRBJ2-2; cdr3_aa: CASRRRGSSMNTGELFF; cdr3_nt: TGTGCCAGCCGCCGGAGAGGGTCTAGCATGAACACCGGGGAGCTGTTTTTT
v_call: TRBV7-2; clone_size: NA; d_call: NA; j_call: TRBJ1-1; cdr3_aa: CASSLDREVEAFF; cdr3_nt: TGTGCCAGCAGCTTAGACAGGGAGGTGGAAGCTTTCTTT
v_call: TRBV3-1; clone_size: NA; d_call: TRBD2; j_call: TRBJ2-4; cdr3_aa: CASSVGLAGSSTKNIQYF; cdr3_nt: TGTGCCAGCAGCGTGGGACTAGCGGGAAGTAGTACCAAAAACATTCAGTACTTC
v_call: TRBV24-1; clone_size: NA; d_call: NA; j_call: TRBJ2-2; cdr3_aa: CATSDLDYTF; cdr3_nt: TGTGCCACCAGTGATTTGGACTATACTTTT
v_call: TRBV25-1; clone_size: few; d_call: NA; j_call: TRBJ1-2; cdr3_aa: CASSETGFHYGYTF; cdr3_nt: TGTGCCAGCAGTGAAACAGGGTTCCACTATGGCTACACCTTC
v_call: TRBV5-6; clone_size: NA; d_call: TRBD2; j_call: TRBJ2-1; cdr3_aa: CASSLAGDSDNEQFF; cdr3_nt: TGTGCCAGCAGCTTAGCGGGAGATTCTGACAATGAGCAGTTCTTC
v_call: TRBV12-3/TRBV12-4; clone_size: many; d_call: NA; j_call: TRBJ1-6; cdr3_aa: CASSLWPVPDSPLHF; cdr3_nt: TGTGCCAGCAGTTTATGGCCAGTCCCAGATTCACCCCTCCACTTT
v_call: TRBV6-5; clone_size: few; d_call: NA; j_call: TRBJ1-4; cdr3_aa: CASSYRHDEKLFF; cdr3_nt: TGTGCCAGCAGTTACCGTCACGATGAAAAACTGTTTTTT
v_call: TRBV5-1; clone_size: NA; d_call: NA; j_call: TRBJ2-1; cdr3_aa: CASSLGLDPENAQFF; cdr3_nt: TGCGCCAGCAGCTTGGGGCTAGATCCAGAAAATGCGCAGTTCTTC
v_call: TRBV6-1; clone_size: NA; d_call: NA; j_call: TRBJ1-4; cdr3_aa: CASGEAGVLFF; cdr3_nt: TGTGCCAGCGGTGAGGCGGGGGTACTGTTTTTT
v_call: TRBV2; clone_size: many; d_call: NA; j_call: TRBJ2-5; cdr3_aa: CASSARGRWQETQYF; cdr3_nt: TGTGCCAGCAGTGCCAGGGGCAGGTGGCAAGAGACCCAGTACTTC
v_call: TRBV20-1; clone_size: few; d_call: TRBD2; j_call: TRBJ2-5; cdr3_aa: CSAHTWTSGSGTQYF; cdr3_nt: TGCAGTGCCCATACCTGGACTAGCGGGAGCGGGACCCAGTACTTC
v_call: TRBV4-2; clone_size: many; d_call: TRBD1; j_call: TRBJ2-1; cdr3_aa: CASSQYGTGSYNEQFF; cdr3_nt: TGTGCCAGCAGCCAGTACGGGACAGGGTCCTACAATGAGCAGTTCTTC
v_call: TRBV30; clone_size: few; d_call: NA; j_call: TRBJ2-1; cdr3_aa: CAWKLAGNEQFF; cdr3_nt: TGTGCCTGGAAACTAGCAGGGAATGAGCAGTTCTTC
v_call: TRBV20-1; clone_size: few; d_call: NA; j_call: TRBJ2-7; cdr3_aa: CSARWFEAGTYEQYF; cdr3_nt: TGCAGTGCTAGATGGTTTGAGGCAGGGACCTACGAGCAGTACTTC
v_call: TRBV7-9; clone_size: few; d_call: NA; j_call: TRBJ1-2; cdr3_aa: CASSPPLLPANYGYTF; cdr3_nt: TGTGCCAGCAGCCCCCCCCTTCTCCCAGCTAACTATGGCTACACCTTC
v_call: TRBV12-3/TRBV12-4; clone_size: few; d_call: NA; j_call: TRBJ2-5; cdr3_aa: CASSQGPHEETQYF; cdr3_nt: TGTGCCAGCAGCCAGGGCCCCCACGAAGAGACCCAGTACTTC
v_call: TRBV28; clone_size: few; d_call: TRBD1; j_call: TRBJ2-7; cdr3_aa: CASRVDRGISYEQYF; cdr3_nt: TGTGCCAGCAGGGTGGACAGGGGAATCTCCTACGAGCAGTACTTC
v_call: TRBV7-6; clone_size: NA; d_call: NA; j_call: TRBJ1-2; cdr3_aa: CASSLSLTGNGYTF; cdr3_nt: TGTGCCAGCAGCTTATCCTTAACAGGAAATGGCTACACCTTC
v_call: TRBV7-6; clone_size: few; d_call: NA; j_call: TRBJ2-1; cdr3_aa: CASSLARRLAYNEQFF; cdr3_nt: TGTGCCAGCAGCTTAGCGCGGAGACTAGCCTACAATGAGCAGTTCTTC
v_call: TRBV5-6; clone_size: few; d_call: TRBD1; j_call: TRBJ1-1; cdr3_aa: CASSFRTGWNTEAFF; cdr3_nt: TGTGCCAGCAGCTTCCGGACAGGGTGGAACACTGAAGCTTTCTTT
v_call: TRBV6-1; clone_size: NA; d_call: TRBD2; j_call: TRBJ2-7; cdr3_aa: CASSRLGREEYEQYF; cdr3_nt: TGTGCCAGCAGCCGCCTGGGGAGGGAGGAGTACGAGCAGTACTTC
v_call: TRBV20-1; clone_size: NA; d_call: NA; j_call: TRBJ2-1; cdr3_aa: CSAPNTGKDYNEQFF; cdr3_nt: TGCAGTGCCCCTAATACAGGAAAGGACTACAATGAGCAGTTCTTC